This entry concerns a single TCR beta chain. The repertoire was sequenced with immunoSEQ multiplex PCR; TCRdb's copy has only in-frame clones and lacks some. The sample comprises 84,000 or so clones, 85% of which are singletons, and more than 15% rests with the top ten. The sample originates from a study of blood T cell repertoires in COVID-19. Study information: T cells, B-cell-depleted T cells, or PBMCs supplied cDNA or gDNA.

Germline values: CDR1 SGHRS, CDR2 YFSETQ. The V and J ends lost 6 bases and 9 bases, in that order; junction bases with no gene match: 7. The CDR3 sequence is 14 residues long. Specimen: peripheral blood. The TCR was taken from a man older than 75 with active or convalescent COVID-19. The chain uses TRBV5-1 and TRBJ2-2, with 11 positions matching TRBD2. In DNA form, the CDR3 reads TGCGCCAGCAAGTTGACTAGCGGGACGAGGGAGCTGTTTTTT. This codes for CASKLTSGTRELFF.